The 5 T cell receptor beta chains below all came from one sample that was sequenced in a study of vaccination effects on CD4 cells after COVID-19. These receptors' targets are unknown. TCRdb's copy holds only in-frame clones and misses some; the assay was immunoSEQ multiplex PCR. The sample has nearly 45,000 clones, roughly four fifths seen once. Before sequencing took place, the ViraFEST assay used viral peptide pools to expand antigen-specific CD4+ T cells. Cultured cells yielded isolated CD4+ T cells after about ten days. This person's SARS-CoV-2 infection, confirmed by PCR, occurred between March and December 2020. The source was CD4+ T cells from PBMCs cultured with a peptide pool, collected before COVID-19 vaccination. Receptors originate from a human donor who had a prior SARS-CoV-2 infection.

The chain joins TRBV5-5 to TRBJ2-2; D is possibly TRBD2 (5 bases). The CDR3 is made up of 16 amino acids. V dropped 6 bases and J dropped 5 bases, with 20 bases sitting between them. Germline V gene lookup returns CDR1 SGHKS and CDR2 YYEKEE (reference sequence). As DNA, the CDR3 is TGTGCCAGCACCCAATCCTCGCCTACTAGAACCGGGGAGCTGTTTTTT. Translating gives CASTQSSPTRTGELFF.

The CDR3 region has the DNA TGTGCCAGCAGCTTAGTGGCGGGGGGGTACACCGGGGAGCTGTTTTTT. Amino acids: CASSLVAGGYTGELFF. The chain couples TRBV7-2 to TRBJ2-2, with 9 positions matching TRBD2. The CDR3 has 16 residues. CDR1 is SGHTA, CDR2 FQGNSA, per germline. V gave up 1 base and J gave up 3 bases; unmatched junction bases: 3. The full variable domain, in which reference TRBV7-2 and TRBJ2-2 provide the parts outside the CDR3, is GAGVSQSPSNKVTEKGKDVELRCDPISGHTALYWYRQSLGQGLEFLIYFQGNSAPDKSGLPSDRFSAERTGGSVSTLTIQRTQQEDSAVYLCASSLVAGGYTGELFFGEGSRLTVL.

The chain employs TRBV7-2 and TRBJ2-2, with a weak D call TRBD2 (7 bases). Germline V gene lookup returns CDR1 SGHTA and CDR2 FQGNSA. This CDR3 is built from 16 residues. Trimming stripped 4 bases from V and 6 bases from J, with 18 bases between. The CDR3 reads CASSSFPRGAAGELFF. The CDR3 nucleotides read TGTGCCAGCAGCTCATTCCCTCGGGGGGCGGCCGGGGAGCTGTTTTTT.

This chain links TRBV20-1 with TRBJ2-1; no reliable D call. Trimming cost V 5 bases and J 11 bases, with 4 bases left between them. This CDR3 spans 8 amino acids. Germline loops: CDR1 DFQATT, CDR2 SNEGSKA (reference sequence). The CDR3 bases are TGCAGTGCTGGAAAGCAGTTCTTC. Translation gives CSAGKQFF.

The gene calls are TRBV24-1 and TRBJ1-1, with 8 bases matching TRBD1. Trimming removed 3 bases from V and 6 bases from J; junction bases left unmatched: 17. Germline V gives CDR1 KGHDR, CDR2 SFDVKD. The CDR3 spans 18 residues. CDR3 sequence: CATSDTASRPDRASEAFF. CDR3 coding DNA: TGTGCCACCAGTGATACTGCCTCCCGCCCGGACAGGGCCTCTGAAGCTTTCTTT.